This T cell receptor (beta chain) was identified in a study of shared clonotypes between healthy human individuals. Profiled with immunoSEQ multiplex PCR; TCRdb holds only in-frame clones, not every one. This sample carries 2 million to 2.5 million clones, around 95% of them seen once, and the ten largest clones take roughly 0.13%. Within Nashville, Tennessee resided all donors, each a Caucasian adult. The CDR3 has 15 residues. Germline-derived CDR1 and CDR2 are SEHNR and FQNEAQ (reference sequence). Trimming cost V 5 bases and J 6 bases, with 19 bases left between them. The origin of this receptor is a man between 18 and 29 years old in good health. V and J are TRBV7-9 and TRBJ1-1; TRBD1 is a possible D gene (5 bases). Sequences were obtained from naive CD4+ T cells sorted from blood. Subset noted: CD45RA+ positively selected. CDR3 sequence reads: CASSATGRYPSEAFF. The CDR3 nucleotides read TGTGCCAGCAGCGCCACGGGACGCTACCCCTCTGAAGCTTTCTTT.